This is a list of T cell receptor beta chains from one sample in a study of shared clonotypes between healthy human individuals. Assay used: immunoSEQ multiplex PCR; TCRdb lists only in-frame clones, some missing. The data show over 850,000 clones, around three quarters seen once. Sequencing was done on a sample of memory CD4+ T cells from PBMCs. The origin of the receptors is a man between 18 and 29 years old in good health. Some clones in this sample may be carry-over from other donors' samples. Both conserved end residues are part of each CDR3. A D gene is named only where the DNA matches it firmly. Part of the rows lack a size; the others show once, few, many or a class for expanded clones.

CDR3 length	V gene	clone size	J gene	D gene	CDR3 DNA	CDR3 protein
16	TRBV15	.	TRBJ1-2	.	TGTGCCACCAGCAGAGAACAGGGTTCGGCGAACTATGGCTACACCTTC	CATSREQGSANYGYTF
17	TRBV28	.	TRBJ1-5	TRBD1	TGTGCCAGCAGTCGGGACAGGGTGGGGTATAGCAATCAGCCCCAGCATTTT	CASSRDRVGYSNQPQHF
14	TRBV5-8	.	TRBJ2-1	.	TGTGCCAGCAGCCTAAGGGGCGCATACAATGAGCAGTTCTTC	CASSLRGAYNEQFF
16	TRBV11-3	.	TRBJ1-1	.	TGTGCCAGCAGCTTAGGAAGGGGTAGTGGGGGCACTGAAGCTTTCTTT	CASSLGRGSGGTEAFF
16	TRBV28	.	TRBJ2-5	.	TGTGCCAGCAGTTTATTGGGGGACGGCAACCAAGAGACCCAGTACTTC	CASSLLGDGNQETQYF
13	TRBV6-5	once	TRBJ1-2	TRBD1	TGTGCCAGCAGTACCAGGGGGTCCTATGGCTACACCTTC	CASSTRGSYGYTF
15	TRBV6-1	.	TRBJ1-3	TRBD1	TGTGCCAGCAGTGACCGGAGACAGGGAGGAAACACCATATATTTT	CASSDRRQGGNTIYF
13	TRBV6-6	few	TRBJ1-2	.	TGTGCCAGCAGTTACGGGAATAACTATGGCTACACCTTC	CASSYGNNYGYTF
15	TRBV7-9	.	TRBJ2-7	TRBD2	TGTGCCAGCAGCTTAACTAGCGGGACGAACTACGAGCAGTACTTC	CASSLTSGTNYEQYF
15	TRBV4-2	many	TRBJ2-5	TRBD2	TGTGCCAGCAGCCAAGGGGAGGGGAAGGGGGAGACCCAGTACTTC	CASSQGEGKGETQYF
16	TRBV5-1	.	TRBJ2-1	TRBD2	TGCGCCAGCAGCTTGATGACTAGCGGAGGGAGCAATGAGCAGTTCTTC	CASSLMTSGGSNEQFF
16	TRBV13	once	TRBJ2-4	TRBD1	TGTGCCAGCAGACGCCGGGACAGCCCCTCTGTAGGGATTCAGTACTTC	CASRRRDSPSVGIQYF
11	TRBV20-1	.	TRBJ1-3	.	TGCAGTGCTATAAGAATGCGGACCATATATTTT	CSAIRMRTIYF
14	TRBV7-3	.	TRBJ2-1	TRBD2	TGTGCCAGCAGCCATAGCGGGGGTTACAATGAGCAGTTCTTC	CASSHSGGYNEQFF
13	TRBV6-5	.	TRBJ1-1	.	TGTGCCAGCAGTTACGAGCGGGGTACTGAAGCTTTCTTT	CASSYERGTEAFF